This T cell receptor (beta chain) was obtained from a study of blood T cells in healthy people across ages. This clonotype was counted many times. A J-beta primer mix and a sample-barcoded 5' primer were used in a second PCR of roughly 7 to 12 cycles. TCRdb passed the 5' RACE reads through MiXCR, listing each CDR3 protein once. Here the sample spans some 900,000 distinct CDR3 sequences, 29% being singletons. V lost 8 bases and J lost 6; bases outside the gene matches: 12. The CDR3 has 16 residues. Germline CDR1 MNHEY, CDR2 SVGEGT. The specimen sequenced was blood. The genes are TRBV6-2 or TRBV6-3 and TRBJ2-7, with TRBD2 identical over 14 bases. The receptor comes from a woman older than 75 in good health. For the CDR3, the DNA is TGTGCCAGCCTACGCTCAGGACTAGCGGGGGGCGGCGAGCAGTACTTC. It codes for CASLRSGLAGGGEQYF.